This T cell receptor (beta chain) derives from a study of shared clonotypes between healthy human individuals. Overall study findings and caveats: Shared clonotypes: about 5.3% naive CD4, 3.5% to 4% naive CD8, about 2.5% memory CD4, approximately 0.4% memory CD8.

CDR3 length: 16 residues. Germline-derived CDR1 and CDR2 are LNHNV and YYDKDF (reference sequence). Trimming took 6 bases from V and 3 from J, leaving 18 bases between them. Every contributor of samples was a Caucasian grown-up residing in Nashville, Tennessee. Naive CD4+ cells were CD45RA-selected; the remaining cells were memory. Measured with immunoSEQ multiplex PCR; TCRdb has only the in-frame clones, and not every one. Found here are over a million clones, around 78% of them singletons; the top ten hold roughly 0.61%. Comments on this clone: Its antigen remains unidentified.

Sequencing input: memory CD4+ T cells from PBMCs. Subset specified: CD45RA-negative fraction. The TCR was taken from a young man in good health. Some clones in this sample may be carry-over from other donors' samples. V and J are TRBV15 and TRBJ2-1; TRBD1 might be the D (6 bases). As DNA, the CDR3 is TGTGCCACCAGGCCAGCCCGAGTACAGGGCTACAATGAGCAGTTCTTC. This encodes CATRPARVQGYNEQFF.